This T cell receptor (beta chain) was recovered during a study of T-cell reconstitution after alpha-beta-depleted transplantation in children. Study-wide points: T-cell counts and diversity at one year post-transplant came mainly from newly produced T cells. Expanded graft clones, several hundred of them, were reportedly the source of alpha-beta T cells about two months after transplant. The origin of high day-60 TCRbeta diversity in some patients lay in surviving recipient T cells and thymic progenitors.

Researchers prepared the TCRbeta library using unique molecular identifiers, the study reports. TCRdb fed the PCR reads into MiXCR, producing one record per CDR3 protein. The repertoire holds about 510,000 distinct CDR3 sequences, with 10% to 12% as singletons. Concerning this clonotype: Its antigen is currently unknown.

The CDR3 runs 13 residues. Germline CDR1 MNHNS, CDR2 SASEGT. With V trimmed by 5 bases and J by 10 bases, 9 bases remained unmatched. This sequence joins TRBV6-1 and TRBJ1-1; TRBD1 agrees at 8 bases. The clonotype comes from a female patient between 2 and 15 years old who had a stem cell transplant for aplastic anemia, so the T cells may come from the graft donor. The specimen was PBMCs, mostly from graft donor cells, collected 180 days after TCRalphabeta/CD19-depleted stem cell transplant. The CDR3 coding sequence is TGTGCCAGCAGTCCACGACAGGGGCTAGCAGCTTTCTTT. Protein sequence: CASSPRQGLAAFF.